This T cell receptor (beta chain) was retrieved from a study of cytomegalovirus exposure and HLA in healthy donors. Unmatched junction bases numbered 3, after V lost 0 bases and J lost 6 bases. CDR1 GTSNPN and CDR2 SVGIG come from the germline V gene (reference sequence). This CDR3 spans 13 amino acids. The PCR ran on 60 Vbeta and 13 Jbeta primers. Assay used: immunoSEQ multiplex PCR; TCRdb lists only in-frame clones, some missing. Here the sample spans around 60,000 clones, 75% to 85% being singletons. The clonotype comes from a man in his fifties in good health and CMV-seropositive. Material for sequencing was PBMCs. The chain employs TRBV30 and TRBJ1-2; TRBD1 matches at 8 bases. CDR3: CAWSVGRGHGYTF. The CDR3 coding sequence is TGTGCCTGGAGTGTTGGCAGGGGGCATGGCTACACCTTC.